This is a list of T cell receptor beta chains from one sample in a study of blood T cell repertoires in COVID-19. Generated by immunoSEQ multiplex PCR, the TCRdb table keeps only in-frame clones and is missing some. The sample has fewer than 150,000 clones, under 90% seen once; the top ten hold 1.5% to 2%. Sequencing was done on a sample of PBMCs or T cells enriched from blood (not recorded which). These receptors all stem from a woman aged 18-29 years who had been exposed to COVID-19. The CDR3 runs from the conserved cysteine through the conserved F or W. D genes are given only for firm matches. The size entry is marked missing in some rows and otherwise reads once, few, many or a size class.

abundance | j_gene | v_gene | d_gene | CDR3nt | CDR3aa
. | TRBJ1-2 | TRBV5-1 | . | TGCGCCAGCAGCTCCGCGGGGTTAATCTATGGCTACACCTTC | CASSSAGLIYGYTF
many | TRBJ1-6 | TRBV9 | . | TGTGCCAGCAGCGCCAACAGGGAAAATTCACCCCTCCACTTT | CASSANRENSPLHF
. | TRBJ2-1 | TRBV5-1 | . | TGCGCCAGCAAACCGGGCTCTTTCGGGACTCCCAATGAGCAGTTCTTC | CASKPGSFGTPNEQFF
. | TRBJ1-1 | TRBV3-1/TRBV3-2 | TRBD1 | TGTGCCAGCAGCCAAGACATAAGACAGGGGGGGGACACTGAAGCTTTCTTT | CASSQDIRQGGDTEAFF
. | TRBJ2-1 | TRBV14 | . | TGTGCCAGCAGCCAAGATCCGGGGGTGTCCGCGCGGTTTTACAATGAGCAGTTCTTC | CASSQDPGVSARFYNEQFF
. | TRBJ1-1 | TRBV6-2/TRBV6-3 | . | TGTGCCAGCAGTTACTCGAGAACAGGGATTTTGAACACTGAAGCTTTCTTT | CASSYSRTGILNTEAFF
. | TRBJ1-1 | TRBV30 | . | TGTGCCTGGAGTTTCCCCAGAAACAGGGTCGACACTGAAGCTTTCTTT | CAWSFPRNRVDTEAFF
. | TRBJ1-1 | TRBV29-1 | TRBD1 | TGCAGCGTTACAGGGGGGAGCACTGAAGCTTTCTTT | CSVTGGSTEAFF
few | TRBJ1-1 | TRBV5-6 | . | TGTGCCAGCAGCATGCGGGGGGGAGGCACTGAAGCTTTCTTT | CASSMRGGGTEAFF
once | TRBJ1-2 | TRBV9 | TRBD1 | TGTGCCAGCAGCCCTCGGACAGGGGTTCTTAACTATGGCTACACCTTC | CASSPRTGVLNYGYTF